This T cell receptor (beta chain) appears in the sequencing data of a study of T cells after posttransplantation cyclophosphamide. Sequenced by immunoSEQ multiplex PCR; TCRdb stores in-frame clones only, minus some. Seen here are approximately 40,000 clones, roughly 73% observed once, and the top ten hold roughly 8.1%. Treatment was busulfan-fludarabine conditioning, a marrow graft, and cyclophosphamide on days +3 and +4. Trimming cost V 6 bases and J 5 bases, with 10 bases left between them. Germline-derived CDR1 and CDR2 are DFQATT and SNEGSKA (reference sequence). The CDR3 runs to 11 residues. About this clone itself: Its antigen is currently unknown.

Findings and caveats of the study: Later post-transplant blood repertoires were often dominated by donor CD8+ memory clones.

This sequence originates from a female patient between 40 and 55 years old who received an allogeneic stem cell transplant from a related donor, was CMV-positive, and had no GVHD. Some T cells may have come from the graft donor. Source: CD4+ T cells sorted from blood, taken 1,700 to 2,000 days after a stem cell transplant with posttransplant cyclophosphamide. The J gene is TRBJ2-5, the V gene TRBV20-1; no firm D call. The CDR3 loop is CSALPAETQYF. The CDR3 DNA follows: TGCAGTGCCCTCCCAGCGGAGACCCAGTACTTC.